The 25 T cell receptor beta chains below all came from one sample that was sequenced in a study of blood T cell repertoires in COVID-19. Assay used: immunoSEQ multiplex PCR; TCRdb lists only in-frame clones, some missing. The sample has under 170,000 clones; approximately 83% are singletons. Material: peripheral blood. The receptors derive from a man aged 65 to 79 with acute or convalescent COVID-19.

The chain uses TRBV20-1 and TRBJ2-2, with TRBD2 matching over 7 bases. V dropped 3 bases and J dropped 2; count of bases not matched to a gene: 6. The length of the CDR3 is 15 residues. The germline V gene encodes CDR1 DFQATT and CDR2 SNEGSKA (reference sequence). The CDR3 loop is CSASGGRPNTGELFF. CDR3 nucleotide sequence: TGCAGTGCTAGTGGCGGGAGACCCAACACCGGGGAGCTGTTTTTT.

V usage is TRBV21-1 and J usage is TRBJ1-4; TRBD1 was called by the table and not checked on the DNA. TRBV21-1 is assigned pseudogene status. CDR3 size: 16 residues. The CDR3 loop reads CASSTPGQGSPEKLFF. CDR3 nucleotide sequence: TGTGCCAGCAGCACCCCCGGACAGGGTAGCCCTGAAAAACTGTTTTTT.

V is TRBV28 and J is TRBJ2-7, with D possibly being TRBD1 (6 bases). Deletions cut 6 bases from V and 0 bases from J, with 12 bases between. The CDR3 is 14 residues long. Germline-derived CDR1 and CDR2 are MDHEN and SYDVKM. The CDR3 sequence is CASRGHGPSYEQYF. DNA of the CDR3: TGTGCCAGCAGGGGACACGGGCCCTCCTACGAGCAGTACTTC.

This clone was seen a single time. The chain couples TRBV29-1 to TRBJ2-3; 9 positions agree with TRBD2. In germline, CDR1 is SQVTM, CDR2 ANQGSEA. Trimming cost V 1 base and J 2 bases; bases outside gene matches: 4. CDR3 size: 15 residues. This CDR3 is CSVEAAGGPTDTQYF. CDR3 coding DNA: TGCAGCGTTGAAGCAGCGGGAGGTCCCACAGATACGCAGTATTTT.

This clone has only one observation. The genes are TRBV7-9 and TRBJ2-3, with 8 bases identical to TRBD2. J lost 6 bases, V lost 5 bases, and 13 bases had no gene match. This CDR3 is built from 16 residues. CDR1 is SEHNR and CDR2 is FQNEAQ in the germline V gene (reference sequence). The CDR3 here is CASSPRAGGPRDTQYF. For the CDR3, the DNA is TGTGCCAGCAGCCCTCGGGCGGGAGGCCCAAGGGATACGCAGTATTTT.

The chain has TRBV28 and TRBJ2-7, with 8 bases fitting TRBD1. This CDR3 is 15 amino acids long. Germline V gives CDR1 MDHEN, CDR2 SYDVKM. The ends lost 6 bases at V and 0 bases at J; junction bases unmatched: 7. This chain's CDR3 is CASRPSGQVSYEQYF. For the CDR3, the DNA is TGTGCCAGCAGACCCTCGGGACAGGTCTCCTACGAGCAGTACTTC.

This clone was seen just once. The rearrangement links TRBV5-1 to TRBJ1-2, with TRBD1 matching 8 bases. The CDR3 has 15 amino acids. J was trimmed by 6 bases and V by 4 bases; bases with no gene match: 11. Germline CDR1 SGHRS, CDR2 YFSETQ. The CDR3 spells CASSLDRGGRDGYTF. The DNA of the CDR3 is TGCGCCAGCAGCCTCGACAGGGGCGGCCGGGATGGCTACACCTTC.

The J gene is TRBJ2-7, the V gene TRBV19, with 9 positions matching TRBD2. CDR1 is LNHDA and CDR2 is SQIVND in the germline V gene (reference sequence). This CDR3 has 13 amino acids. The J segment lost 5 bases and the V segment lost 7 bases, leaving 6 bases of the junction unmatched. CDR3 sequence (DNA): TGTGCCAGTAAGGTAGCGGGAGATGACGAGCAGTACTTC. As protein: CASKVAGDDEQYF.

The chain employs TRBV18 and TRBJ2-1; TRBD2 matches 15 bases. CDR3 length: 17 residues. With V trimmed by 3 bases and J by 9 bases, 9 bases remained unmatched. Germline loops: CDR1 KGHSH, CDR2 LQKENI. This CDR3 is CASSPPGLAGGAVEQFF. The CDR3 DNA follows: TGTGCCAGCTCACCCCCAGGACTAGCGGGAGGGGCAGTTGAGCAGTTCTTC.

The rearrangement uses TRBV6-6 and TRBJ2-7; weak D call: TRBD1 (6 bases). CDR3 length: 13 residues. CDR1 and CDR2 (germline): MNHNY, SVGAGI (reference sequence). V was shortened by 2 bases and J by 3 bases, with 8 bases between the two germline ends. CDR3 in amino acids: CASSYQQGYEQYF. CDR3 coding DNA: TGTGCCAGCAGTTACCAACAGGGCTACGAGCAGTACTTC.

This chain uses TRBV5-1 with TRBJ1-4; no firm D call. The CDR3 spans 14 residues. Trimming removed 0 bases at V and 2 bases at J, with 5 bases between. CDR1 SGHRS and CDR2 YFSETQ come from the germline V gene. The CDR3 region has the DNA TGCGCCAGCAGCTTGGCGGGGACTAATGAAAAACTGTTTTTT. Its translation is CASSLAGTNEKLFF.

The V and J genes are TRBV2 and TRBJ2-1; the match to TRBD2 covers 12 bases. The CDR3 runs to 16 residues. Trimming removed 8 bases from V and 7 bases from J; junction bases left unmatched: 12. The germline V gene has CDR1 SNHLY and CDR2 FYNNEI. The CDR3 sequence is CASGDLAGGSWNEQFF. The DNA of the CDR3 is TGTGCCAGCGGCGATCTAGCGGGAGGGTCATGGAATGAGCAGTTCTTC.

Written as DNA, the CDR3 is TGTGCCAGCAGCTTGGGGGGAGGCGAGCAGTACTTC. This encodes CASSLGGGEQYF. The chain joins TRBV7-3 to TRBJ2-7, with D perhaps matching TRBD2 (6 bases). Trimming cost V 3 bases and J 6 bases, with 9 bases left between them. This CDR3 has 12 residues. CDR1 and CDR2 (germline): SGHTA, FQGTGA.

The V call is TRBV10-3, the J call TRBJ2-3, with 9 bases identical to TRBD1. CDR3 length equals 15 residues. CDR1 is ENHRY, CDR2 SYGVKD, per germline. The ends lost 4 bases at V and 1 base at J; junction bases unmatched: 3. The CDR3 loop is CAISGGQGGTDTQYF. CDR3 DNA: TGTGCCATCAGTGGGGGACAGGGAGGCACAGATACGCAGTATTTT.

The V gene is TRBV9, the J gene TRBJ1-1; D is undetermined. Germline CDR1 is SGDLS and CDR2 is YYNGEE. This CDR3 contains 14 residues. Deletions cut 0 bases from V and 3 bases from J, with 9 bases between. The CDR3 region is CASSVAPVDTEAFF. The CDR3 nucleotides are TGTGCCAGCAGCGTAGCACCGGTTGACACTGAAGCTTTCTTT.

This chain uses TRBV28 with TRBJ2-4; the match to TRBD1 covers 7 bases. V lost 4 bases, J lost 0 bases, and 6 bases stayed unmatched. The CDR3 contains 16 residues. Germline V CDR1 and CDR2: MDHEN, SYDVKM. The DNA for the CDR3 is TGTGCCAGCAGTTCCACAGGGGCCAAAGCCAAAAACATTCAGTACTTC. Protein sequence: CASSSTGAKAKNIQYF.

The rearrangement links TRBV7-9 to TRBJ1-5, with D possibly matching TRBD1 (5 bases). Trimming cost V 3 bases and J 6 bases, with 9 bases left between them. This CDR3 spans 13 amino acids. The germline CDR1 and CDR2 sequences are SEHNR and FQNEAQ (reference sequence). In DNA form, the CDR3 reads TGTGCCAGCAGCTTGGCAGGGTCTCAGCCCCAGCATTTT. As protein: CASSLAGSQPQHF.

V is TRBV7-2 and J is TRBJ1-1; tentatively, D is TRBD1 (5 bases). Trimming shortened V by 5 bases and J by 11 bases, and 21 bases separated the two germline ends. Per germline, CDR1 SGHTA and CDR2 FQGNSA. This CDR3 has 14 amino acids. CDR3 sequence: CASSPGHGRIGAFF. The CDR3 DNA reads TGTGCCAGCAGCCCCGGACATGGCAGGATTGGCGCTTTCTTT.

In nucleotides, the CDR3 is TGTGCCAGCAGCCAAGTCAGGGCGAATTCACCCCTCCACTTT. It translates to CASSQVRANSPLHF. The V call is TRBV3-1 (or the pseudogene TRBV3-2), the J call TRBJ1-6; D possibly corresponds to TRBD1 (5 bases). The CDR3 consists of 14 residues. V shed 1 base and J shed 7 bases, with 8 bases lying between them. Germline CDR1 is LGHDT and CDR2 is YNNKEL (reference sequence).

The genes are TRBV5-1 and TRBJ2-5; 8 bases match TRBD2. The CDR3 has 15 amino acids. V was clipped by 4 bases and J by 2 bases; unmatched bases: 7. Per the germline V gene, CDR1 is SGHRS and CDR2 is YFSETQ. This CDR3 reads CASSNLAGLQETQYF. DNA of the CDR3: TGCGCCAGCAGCAACCTAGCGGGCCTGCAAGAGACCCAGTACTTC. Based on the CDR3 plus reference TRBV5-1 and TRBJ2-5, the full variable domain is KAGVTQTPRYLIKTRGQQVTLSCSPISGHRSVSWYQQTPGQGLQFLFEYFSETQRNKGNFPGRFSGRQFSNSRSEMNVSTLELGDSALYLCASSNLAGLQETQYFGPGTRLLVL.

The V gene is TRBV5-1, the J gene TRBJ2-4, with 7 bases aligning to TRBD2. Per germline, CDR1 SGHRS and CDR2 YFSETQ. The V and J ends lost 3 bases and 9 bases, in that order; junction bases with no gene match: 12. CDR3 length: 15 residues. In nucleotides, the CDR3 is TGCGCCAGCAGCTGGGGCCGCGGGAGTATGGGCATTCAGTACTTC. The encoded protein is CASSWGRGSMGIQYF.

The rearrangement joins TRBV7-2 to TRBJ2-7; 10 nucleotides line up with TRBD2. CDR3 length: 16 amino acids. Germline V gives CDR1 SGHTA, CDR2 FQGNSA. V lost 5 bases, J lost 3 bases, and 10 bases stayed unmatched. The CDR3 loop reads CASSPQTSGPLYEQYF. CDR3 coding DNA: TGTGCCAGCAGCCCCCAGACTAGCGGGCCCCTCTACGAGCAGTACTTC. The full variable domain, with the rest looked up from reference TRBV7-2 and TRBJ2-7, is GAGVSQSPSNKVTEKGKDVELRCDPISGHTALYWYRQSLGQGLEFLIYFQGNSAPDKSGLPSDRFSAERTGGSVSTLTIQRTQQEDSAVYLCASSPQTSGPLYEQYFGPGTRLTVT.

The chain combines TRBV11-2 with TRBJ2-5; TRBD2 matches 12 bases. This CDR3 has 15 amino acids. Germline V gene sequence: CDR1 SGHAT, CDR2 FQNNGV. V was clipped by 1 base and J by 7 bases; unmatched bases: 4. Here the CDR3 reads CASSLVLAGGGTQYF. DNA of the CDR3: TGTGCCAGCAGCTTAGTTCTAGCGGGAGGGGGGACCCAGTACTTC.

The chain carries TRBV29-1 and TRBJ1-4; D possibly corresponds to TRBD1 (5 bases). There are 12 residues in the CDR3. The germline V gene has CDR1 SQVTM and CDR2 ANQGSEA. The V end lost 4 bases, the J end lost 4 bases, and 7 bases lay between the germline ends. This CDR3 is CSVAQGNEKLFF. The CDR3, as DNA: TGCAGCGTTGCTCAGGGTAATGAAAAACTGTTTTTT.

This clone is a singleton in its sample. This chain links TRBV5-1 with TRBJ2-7; 7 nucleotides line up with TRBD2. This CDR3 comprises 13 residues. The germline gives CDR1 SGHRS, CDR2 YFSETQ. After removal of 5 bases from V and 5 bases from J, the junction contained 7 bases not matched to a gene. The DNA for the CDR3 is TGCGCCAGCAGGCGCGGGAGTGTCGACGAGCAGTACTTC. As protein: CASRRGSVDEQYF.